This T cell receptor beta chain comes out of a study of control samples from healthy donors and cancer patients. Clones were read by immunoSEQ multiplex PCR, and TCRdb kept only the in-frame ones, dropping some. The data show 70,000 to 85,000 clones, around 83% seen once. This CDR3 is 14 amino acids long. Germline V gives CDR1 MNHEY, CDR2 SVGAGI. V lost 4 bases to trimming and J lost 9 bases, with 13 bases between them. This chain uses TRBV6-5 with TRBJ1-6, with TRBD1 as a possible D gene (5 bases). The receptor's source is a man between 60 and 70 years old with head and neck cancer. Sequenced input: PBMCs. For the CDR3, the DNA is TGTGCCAGCAGTTCTGGACCTCAGGGTTCACCCCTCCACTTT. Translated: CASSSGPQGSPLHF.